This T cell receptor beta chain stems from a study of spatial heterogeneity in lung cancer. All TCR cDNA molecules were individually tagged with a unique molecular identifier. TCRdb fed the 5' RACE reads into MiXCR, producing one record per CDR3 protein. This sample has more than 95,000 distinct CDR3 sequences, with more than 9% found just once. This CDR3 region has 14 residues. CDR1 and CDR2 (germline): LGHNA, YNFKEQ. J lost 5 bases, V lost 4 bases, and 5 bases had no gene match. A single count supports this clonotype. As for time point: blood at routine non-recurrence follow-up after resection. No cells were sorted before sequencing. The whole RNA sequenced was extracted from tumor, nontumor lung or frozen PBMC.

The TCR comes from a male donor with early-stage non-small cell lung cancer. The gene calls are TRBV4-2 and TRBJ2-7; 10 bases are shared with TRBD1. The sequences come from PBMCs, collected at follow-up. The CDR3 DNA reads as TGTGCCAGCAGCCCCGGGACAGGGGCCCACGAGCAGTACTTC. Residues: CASSPGTGAHEQYF.